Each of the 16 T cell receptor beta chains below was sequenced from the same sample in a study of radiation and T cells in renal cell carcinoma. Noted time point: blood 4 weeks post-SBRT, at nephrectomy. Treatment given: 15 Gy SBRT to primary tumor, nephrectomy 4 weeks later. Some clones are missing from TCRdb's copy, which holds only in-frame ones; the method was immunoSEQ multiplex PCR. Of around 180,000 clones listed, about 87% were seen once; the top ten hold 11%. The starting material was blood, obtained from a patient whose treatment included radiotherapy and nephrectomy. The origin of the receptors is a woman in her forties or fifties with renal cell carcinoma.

The CDR3 loop is CASSGYTGTRLDTQYF. The CDR3 nucleotides are TGTGCCAGCAGCGGCTATACCGGGACTCGTTTAGATACGCAGTATTTT. The chain combines TRBV5-8 with TRBJ2-3, with a weak D call TRBD2 (6 bases). V was trimmed by 4 bases and J by 5 bases, leaving 20 bases between them. The germline gives CDR1 SGHTS, CDR2 YDEGEE. This CDR3 contains 16 residues.

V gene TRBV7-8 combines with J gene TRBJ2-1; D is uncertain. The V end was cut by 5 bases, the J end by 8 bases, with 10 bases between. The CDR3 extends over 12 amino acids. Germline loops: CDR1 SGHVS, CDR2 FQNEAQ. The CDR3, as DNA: TGTGCCAGCAGCCCTCGCCTCGATGAGCAGTTCTTC. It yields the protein CASSPRLDEQFF.

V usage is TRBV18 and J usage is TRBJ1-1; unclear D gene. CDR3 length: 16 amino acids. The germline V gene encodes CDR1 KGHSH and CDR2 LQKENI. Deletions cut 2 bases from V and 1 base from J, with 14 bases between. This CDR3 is CASSPTGIRTNTEAFF. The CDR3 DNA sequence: TGTGCCAGCTCACCAACCGGAATAAGGACGAACACTGAAGCTTTCTTT.

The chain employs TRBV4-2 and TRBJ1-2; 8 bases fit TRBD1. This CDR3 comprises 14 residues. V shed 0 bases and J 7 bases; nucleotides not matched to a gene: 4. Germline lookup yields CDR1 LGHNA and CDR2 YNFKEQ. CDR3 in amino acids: CASSQDWQGAGYTF. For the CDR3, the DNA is TGTGCCAGCAGCCAAGATTGGCAGGGGGCTGGCTACACCTTC.

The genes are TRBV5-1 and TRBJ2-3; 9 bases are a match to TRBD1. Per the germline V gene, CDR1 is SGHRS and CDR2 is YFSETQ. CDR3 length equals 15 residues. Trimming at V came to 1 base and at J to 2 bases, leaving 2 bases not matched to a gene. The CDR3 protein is CASSLRDRDTDTQYF. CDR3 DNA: TGCGCCAGCAGCTTGAGGGACAGGGACACAGATACGCAGTATTTT.

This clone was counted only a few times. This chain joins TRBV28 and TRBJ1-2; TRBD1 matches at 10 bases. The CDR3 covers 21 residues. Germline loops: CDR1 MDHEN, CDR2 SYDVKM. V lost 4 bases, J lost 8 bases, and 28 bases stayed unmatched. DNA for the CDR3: TGTGCCAGCAGTTCCCTCGACCCGGCTTCCTTTGGACAGGGGGGTCTGGGAGGCTACACCTTC. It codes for CASSSLDPASFGQGGLGGYTF.

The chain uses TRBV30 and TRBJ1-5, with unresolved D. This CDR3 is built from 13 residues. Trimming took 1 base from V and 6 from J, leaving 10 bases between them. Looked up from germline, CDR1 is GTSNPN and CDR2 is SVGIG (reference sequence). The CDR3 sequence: CAWSDIEGQPQHF. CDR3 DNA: TGTGCCTGGAGTGATATTGAAGGTCAGCCCCAGCATTTT.

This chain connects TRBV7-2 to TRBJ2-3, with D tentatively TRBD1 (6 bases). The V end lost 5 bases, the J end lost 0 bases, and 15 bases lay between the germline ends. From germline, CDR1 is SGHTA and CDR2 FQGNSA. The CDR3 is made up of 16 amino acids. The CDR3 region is CASSQSGTFSTDTQYF. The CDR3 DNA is TGTGCCAGCAGCCAGTCCGGGACATTTAGCACAGATACGCAGTATTTT.

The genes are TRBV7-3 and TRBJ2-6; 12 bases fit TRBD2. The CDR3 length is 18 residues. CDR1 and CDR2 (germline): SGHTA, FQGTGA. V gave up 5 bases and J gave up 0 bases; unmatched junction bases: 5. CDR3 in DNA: TGTGCCAGCAGCCTTACTAGCGGGGGGCGCTCTGGGGCCAACGTCCTGACTTTC. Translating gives CASSLTSGGRSGANVLTF.

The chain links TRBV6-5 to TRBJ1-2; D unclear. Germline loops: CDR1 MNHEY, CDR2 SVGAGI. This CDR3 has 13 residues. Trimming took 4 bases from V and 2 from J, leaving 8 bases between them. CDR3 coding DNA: TGTGCCAGCAGTTCTGGGGTCAACTATGGCTACACCTTC. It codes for CASSSGVNYGYTF.

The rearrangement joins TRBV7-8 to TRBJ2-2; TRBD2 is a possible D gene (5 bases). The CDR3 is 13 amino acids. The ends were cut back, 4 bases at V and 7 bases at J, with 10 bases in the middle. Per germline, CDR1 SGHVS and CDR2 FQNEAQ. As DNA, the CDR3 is TGTGCCAGCAGCTCATTTGGAGGCGGGGAGCTGTTTTTT. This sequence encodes CASSSFGGGELFF.

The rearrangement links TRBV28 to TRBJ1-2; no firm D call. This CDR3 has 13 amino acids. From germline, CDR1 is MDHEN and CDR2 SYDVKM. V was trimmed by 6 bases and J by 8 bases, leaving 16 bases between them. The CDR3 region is CASSPDPSRGYTF. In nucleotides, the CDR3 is TGTGCCAGCAGCCCCGACCCCTCCAGAGGCTACACCTTC.

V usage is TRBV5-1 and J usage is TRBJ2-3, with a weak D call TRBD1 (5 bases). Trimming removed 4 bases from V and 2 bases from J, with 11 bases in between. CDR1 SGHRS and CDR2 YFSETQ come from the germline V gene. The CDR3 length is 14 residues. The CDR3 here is CASSPVDITDTQYF. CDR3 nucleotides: TGCGCCAGCAGCCCGGTGGACATCACAGATACGCAGTATTTT.

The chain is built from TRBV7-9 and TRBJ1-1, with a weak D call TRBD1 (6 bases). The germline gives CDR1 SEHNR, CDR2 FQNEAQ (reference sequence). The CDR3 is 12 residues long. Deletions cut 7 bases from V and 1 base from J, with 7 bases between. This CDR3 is CASIRGNTEAFF. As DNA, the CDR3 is TGTGCCAGCATCAGGGGGAACACTGAAGCTTTCTTT.

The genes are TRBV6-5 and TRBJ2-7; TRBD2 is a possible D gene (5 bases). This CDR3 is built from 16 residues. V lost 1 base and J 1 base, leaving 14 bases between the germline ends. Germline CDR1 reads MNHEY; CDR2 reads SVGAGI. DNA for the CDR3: TGTGCCAGCAGTTACTACAGTGGCGGGCGTTCCTACGAGCAGTACTTC. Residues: CASSYYSGGRSYEQYF.

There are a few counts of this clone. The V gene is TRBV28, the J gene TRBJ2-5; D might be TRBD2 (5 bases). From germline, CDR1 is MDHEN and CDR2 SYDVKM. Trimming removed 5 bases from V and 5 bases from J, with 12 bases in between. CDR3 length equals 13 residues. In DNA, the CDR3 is TGTGCCAGCAGTGGACTCATTCGGGAGACCCAGTACTTC. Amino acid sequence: CASSGLIRETQYF.